The clone carrying this T cell receptor beta chain has only a few counts. Its specificity is unknown. Repertoires were generated with immunoSEQ multiplex PCR, while TCRdb's copy carries only in-frame clones and drops some. The sample contains about 350,000 clones, 88% of which appear only once. This specimen comes from a study of Ad26.COV2.S vaccination and SARS-CoV-2 variants. Study details: Donor was one of the participants in the Ad26.COV2.S arm of the COV1001 trial. Broader study findings: Measurement of non-spike TCR breadth gave similar results in vaccine and placebo recipients.

Treatment specified: some 20 received Ad26.COV2.S at low or high dose, single or two shots; roughly five received placebo; per-sample allocation not given. The investigators took samples on day 63 after the first vaccine or placebo injection. Sequencing used peripheral blood, obtained in a trial of Ad26.COV2.S vaccine versus placebo. The source of this sequence is a person between 18 and 60 years old who received the Ad26.COV2.S COVID-19 vaccine or a placebo.

CDR3 sequence reads: CASAYSSYNEQFF. Here the CDR3 DNA reads TGTGCCAGCGCGTATAGTTCCTACAATGAGCAGTTCTTC. This chain uses TRBV7-9 with TRBJ2-1; D gene ambiguous. Germline V gene data show CDR1 as SEHNR and CDR2 as FQNEAQ (reference sequence). V was cut by 8 bases and J by 1 base, with 9 bases left in between. The CDR3 is made up of 13 amino acids.